This TCR beta chain is drawn from a study of T-cell reconstitution after alpha-beta-depleted transplantation in children. About this clonotype itself: What it recognizes is unknown.

Germline values: CDR1 SGHDN, CDR2 FVKESK. V was trimmed by 2 bases and J by 0 bases, leaving 14 bases between them. The CDR3 has 17 residues. Study results and limitations: Surviving thymic progenitors and recipient T cells were the source of high TCRbeta diversity at day 60 in some patients. Two months or so post-transplant, alpha-beta T cells reportedly derived from several hundred expanded graft clones. Newly made T cells mostly supplied T-cell counts and diversity one year after transplant.

This sample's TCRbeta library carried unique molecular identifier barcodes. TCRdb reprocessed the PCR reads via MiXCR and lists one record per CDR3 protein. The table records around 100,000 distinct CDR3 sequences, about a tenth of them present only once. The sample in question was PBMCs, obtained before TCRalphabeta/CD19-depleted stem cell transplant. The sequence came from a boy aged 2 to 10 with acute lymphoblastic leukemia, due to receive a stem cell transplant. The rearrangement uses TRBV14 and TRBJ2-1; no reliable D call. In DNA form, the CDR3 reads TGTGCCAGCAGCCAATGGCTAGGGCCGAGCTCCTACAATGAGCAGTTCTTC. This sequence encodes CASSQWLGPSSYNEQFF. The full variable domain, completed using reference TRBV14 and TRBJ2-1, is EAGVTQFPSHSVIEKGQTVTLRCDPISGHDNLYWYRRVMGKEIKFLLHFVKESKQDESGMPNNRFLAERTGGTYSTLKVQPAELEDSGVYFCASSQWLGPSSYNEQFFGPGTRLTVL.